This T cell receptor beta chain was recovered during a study of beta chain features in type 1 diabetes. All sorted populations exceeded 95% purity. Expressed TCRB transcripts were sequenced because the isolated RNA had all been reverse transcribed beforehand. Clones were sequenced by immunoSEQ multiplex PCR, and TCRdb holds only the in-frame ones, with some missing. The sample lists 900,000 or so clones, 15% to 20% occurring once. The receptor comes from a woman between 18 and 29 years old in good health. Sequenced input: naive CD4+ T cells from blood.

CDR3 amino acids: CASSLAGAQYF. CDR3 DNA sequence: TGTGCCAGCAGCTTAGCGGGGGCCCAGTACTTC. The chain joins TRBV5-6 to TRBJ2-5; TRBD2 aligns across 8 bases. The CDR3 is made up of 11 amino acids. The V gene end was trimmed by 2 bases and the J gene end by 9 bases; junction bases not matched to a gene: 0. The germline gives CDR1 SGHDT, CDR2 YYEEEE. Filled out from reference TRBV5-6 and TRBJ2-5, the complete variable domain reads DAGVTQSPTHLIKTRGQQVTLRCSPKSGHDTVSWYQQALGQGPQFIFQYYEEEERQRGNFPDRFSGHQFPNYSSELNVNALLLGDSALYLCASSLAGAQYFGPGTRLLVL.